This note documents a single T cell receptor (beta chain) sequence. Antigen specificity is unknown. The data were obtained in a study of cytomegalovirus exposure and HLA in healthy donors. Study conclusions and caveats: Sequencing had likely introduced a cluster of highly shared sequence variants as an artifact. The authors later linked a missense DCLRE1C variant to TCR beta V- and J-gene trimming.

The V end was cut by 7 bases, the J end by 2 bases, with 13 bases between. Germline CDR1 reads SGDLS; CDR2 reads YYNGEE. The CDR3 totals 14 residues. Donors in the study were healthy people who gave bone marrow. Though nominally healthy at sampling, donors likely had unrecorded immune exposures. The PCR made use of 60 Vbeta and 13 Jbeta primers. Method: immunoSEQ multiplex PCR; TCRdb's copy keeps in-frame clones and lacks some. The sample has 100,000 or so clones; 75% to 85% are singletons. V and J are TRBV9 and TRBJ2-1; no clear D. This sequence was found in a man under 40 in good health and CMV-seronegative. Source material: PBMCs. The CDR3 region is CASSESGAYNEQFF. CDR3 DNA: TGTGCCAGCTCCGAGAGTGGTGCCTACAATGAGCAGTTCTTC.